This TCR beta chain was sequenced during a study of graft-versus-host responses after intestinal transplantation. With respect to this clone: As yet, its antigen is unknown.

Using immunoSEQ multiplex PCR, the repertoire was profiled, and TCRdb retains in-frame clones only, with some absent. The data contain about 120,000 clones, approximately 90% of them singletons. Germline V gives CDR1 MDHEN, CDR2 SYDVKM. The CDR3 length is 15 residues. J lost 6 bases, V lost 5 bases, and 12 bases had no gene match. Sequencing was performed on unstimulated CD4+ T cells sorted from spleen or lymph node cells, taken before intestinal transplant. The gene calls are TRBV28 and TRBJ2-5, with TRBD2 identical over 7 bases. This TCR derives from a human donor who received an intestinal transplant. The CDR3 sequence: CASSGFVWGGKTQYF. Here the CDR3 DNA reads TGTGCCAGCAGTGGGTTCGTTTGGGGGGGGAAGACCCAGTACTTC. Full variable domain (remainder filled in from reference TRBV28 and TRBJ2-5): DVKVTQSSRYLVKRTGEKVFLECVQDMDHENMFWYRQDPGLGLRLIYFSYDVKMKEKGDIPEGYSVSREKKERFSLILESASTNQTSMYLCASSGFVWGGKTQYFGPGTRLLVL.